Each of the 15 T cell receptor beta chains below was sequenced from the same sample in a study of brain T cells in children with intractable seizures. TCRdb's table, derived via immunoSEQ multiplex PCR, lists solely in-frame clones and lacks some. The table has tens of thousands of clones, more than 80% seen once. The specimen comprised peripheral blood, sampled at surgery. These receptors originate from a girl aged 2 to 9 with tuberous sclerosis and intractable seizures.

The chain employs TRBV7-8 and TRBJ2-1; 16 nucleotides agree with TRBD2. V lost 4 bases, J lost 5 bases, and 17 bases stayed unmatched. Germline CDR1 is SGHVS and CDR2 is FQNEAQ. The CDR3 loop spans 21 amino acids. CDR3 region: CASSYPDSGTSGGADNNEQFF. CDR3 DNA: TGTGCCAGCAGCTACCCAGACTCCGGGACTAGCGGGGGGGCAGATAACAATGAGCAGTTCTTC.

This clone was observed a few times. This chain's CDR3 is CASSPVVDRGGRMSNQPQHF. Here the CDR3 DNA reads TGCGCCAGCAGCCCCGTTGTTGACAGGGGAGGTAGAATGAGCAATCAGCCCCAGCATTTT. V and J are TRBV4-1 and TRBJ1-5, with TRBD1 matching over 8 bases. This CDR3 spans 20 amino acids. The germline V gene has CDR1 MGHRA and CDR2 YSYEKL. Unmatched junction bases numbered 18, after V lost 4 bases and J lost 1 base.

The V call is TRBV11-1, the J call TRBJ1-2, with D possibly being TRBD1 (6 bases). The germline gives CDR1 SGHAT, CDR2 FQDESV (reference sequence). V lost 5 bases to trimming and J lost 1 base, with 17 bases between them. The length of the CDR3 is 16 residues. CDR3 amino acids: CASSPMRTADNYGYTF. CDR3 DNA sequence: TGTGCCAGCAGCCCAATGCGGACAGCCGATAACTATGGCTACACCTTC.

The chain is built from TRBV15 and TRBJ2-5; no definite D call. The CDR3 consists of 13 residues. Germline lookup yields CDR1 LNHNV and CDR2 YYDKDF (reference sequence). The germline V and J ends were trimmed by 5 bases and 3 bases, with 10 bases remaining between them. The CDR3 reads CATSPPLEETQYF. In DNA form, the CDR3 reads TGTGCCACCAGCCCACCCCTTGAAGAGACCCAGTACTTC. Complete variable domain (other parts from reference TRBV15 and TRBJ2-5): DAMVIQNPRYQVTQFGKPVTLSCSQTLNHNVMYWYQQKSSQAPKLLFHYYDKDFNNEADTPDNFQSRRPNTSFCFLDIRSPGLGDTAMYLCATSPPLEETQYFGPGTRLLVL.

This chain joins TRBV19 and TRBJ1-1; 7 nucleotides line up with TRBD1. CDR3 length equals 15 residues. The V gene's germline CDR1 is LNHDA and CDR2 SQIVND (reference sequence). J gave up 1 base and V 0 bases, and 2 bases lay outside the gene matches. The CDR3, as DNA: TGTGCCAGTAGTATAGATAGGGGGCCGAACACTGAAGCTTTCTTT. Protein: CASSIDRGPNTEAFF.

V and J are TRBV7-2 and TRBJ2-1; D is perhaps TRBD2 (6 bases). The CDR3 contains 15 residues. Per germline, CDR1 SGHTA and CDR2 FQGNSA. Trimming shortened V by 2 bases and J by 5 bases, and 13 bases separated the two germline ends. CDR3 residues: CASSLYSGVNNEQFF. The CDR3 DNA follows: TGTGCCAGCAGCTTATATTCGGGGGTAAACAATGAGCAGTTCTTC.

The rearrangement joins TRBV7-9 to TRBJ2-3, with a possible D match to TRBD1 (6 bases). V dropped 2 bases and J dropped 4 bases, with 13 bases sitting between them. Germline V gene data show CDR1 as SEHNR and CDR2 as FQNEAQ (reference sequence). The CDR3 consists of 15 residues. CDR3 region: CASSLTTGLADTQYF. CDR3 nucleotide sequence: TGTGCCAGCAGCTTAACAACAGGGCTGGCAGATACGCAGTATTTT.

The genes are TRBV5-1 and TRBJ1-3; unclear D gene. The CDR3 runs to 15 residues. Trimming removed 1 base from V and 0 bases from J, with 8 bases in between. The germline gives CDR1 SGHRS, CDR2 YFSETQ. The CDR3: CASSLSAGSGNTIYF. DNA of the CDR3: TGCGCCAGCAGCTTGTCTGCGGGCTCTGGAAACACCATATATTTT.

The J gene is TRBJ2-1, the V gene TRBV2; D call uncertain. Germline lookup yields CDR1 SNHLY and CDR2 FYNNEI. This CDR3 region has 12 residues. Trimming took off 2 bases at V and 10 bases at J, with 9 bases between the two ends. The chain's CDR3 is CASSELESEQFF. The CDR3 nucleotides are TGTGCCAGCAGTGAACTAGAGTCGGAGCAGTTCTTC.

The rearrangement links TRBV5-1 to TRBJ1-2; 9 nucleotides line up with TRBD1. Germline lookup yields CDR1 SGHRS and CDR2 YFSETQ. This CDR3 is 15 amino acids long. Unmatched junction bases numbered 5, after V lost 4 bases and J lost 1 base. The CDR3 DNA is TGCGCCAGCAGCCCGGACAGGGGCGATAACTATGGCTACACCTTC. It specifies CASSPDRGDNYGYTF.

The chain recombines TRBV2 with TRBJ1-6; a weak D match, TRBD1 (5 bases). Trimming took off 2 bases at V and 10 bases at J, with 15 bases between the two ends. Looked up from germline, CDR1 is SNHLY and CDR2 is FYNNEI. The CDR3 runs 15 residues. The CDR3 loop reads CASSEFEGIESPLHF. Here the CDR3 DNA reads TGTGCCAGCAGTGAATTCGAGGGGATTGAGTCACCCCTCCACTTT.

This chain joins TRBV3-1 (or the pseudogene TRBV3-2) and TRBJ1-2; D might be TRBD1 (5 bases). V shed 1 base and J shed 2 bases, with 5 bases lying between them. Per the germline V gene, CDR1 is LGHDT and CDR2 is YNNKEL (reference sequence). This CDR3 region has 13 residues. CDR3 in DNA: TGTGCCAGCAGCCAAGCAGGGAACTATGGCTACACCTTC. Its translation: CASSQAGNYGYTF.

This chain joins TRBV29-1 and TRBJ2-7; 7 nucleotides align to TRBD1. Germline CDR1 reads SQVTM; CDR2 reads ANQGSEA. The CDR3 contains 16 residues. V lost 7 bases, J lost 0 bases, and 15 bases stayed unmatched. CDR3 DNA: TGCAGCGCCGACGGGTCAGGGACAGCGAGCTCCTACGAGCAGTACGTC. This translates into CSADGSGTASSYEQYV.

The table lists this clone with a count of one. V usage is TRBV27 and J usage is TRBJ1-1; no definite D call. V dropped 5 bases and J dropped 1 base, with 8 bases sitting between them. This CDR3 region has 13 residues. Germline-derived CDR1 and CDR2 are MNHEY and SMNVEV (reference sequence). CDR3 sequence: CASSGSWNTEAFF. In DNA form, the CDR3 reads TGTGCCAGCAGTGGGTCCTGGAACACTGAAGCTTTCTTT.

The V and J genes are TRBV5-1 and TRBJ2-5; TRBD1 aligns across 11 bases. CDR1 SGHRS and CDR2 YFSETQ come from the germline V gene. This CDR3 spans 14 amino acids. J was trimmed by 5 bases and V by 4 bases; bases with no gene match: 4. The CDR3 DNA reads TGCGCCAGCAGCAAGGACAGGGGGCATGAGACCCAGTACTTC. Protein product: CASSKDRGHETQYF.